The 19 T cell receptor beta chains below all came from one sample that was sequenced in a study of vaccination and CD4 T cells after COVID-19. Researchers used the Oncomine TCR Beta short-read assay to sequence DNA from cultured CD4+ T cells. Each CDR3 protein is one row after TCRdb ran MiXCR on the PCR reads. The data hold roughly 22,000 distinct CDR3 sequences, with roughly 64% observed a single time. These receptors are not linked to any known antigen. Treatment defined: approximately nine-day PBMC culture with coronavirus spike peptide pools or control peptides (ViraFEST assay). The specimen was CD4+ T cells from blood, cultured in vitro. The source of these receptors is a human donor who had recovered from COVID-19.

The rearrangement links TRBV24-1 to TRBJ1-1; no clear D gene. Germline lookup yields CDR1 KGHDR and CDR2 SFDVKD. Trimming stripped 0 bases from V and 3 bases from J, with 4 bases between. This CDR3 comprises 13 residues. The CDR3 here is CATSDLQDTEAFF. The CDR3 nucleotides are TGTGCCACCAGTGATTTGCAGGACACTGAAGCTTTCTTT.

This clonotype has only a few counts. V gene TRBV6-1 combines with J gene TRBJ1-2, with 9 bases fitting TRBD1. Germline V gives CDR1 MNHNS, CDR2 SASEGT. V trimming: 8 bases; J trimming: 7 bases; junction bases outside the gene matches: 2. The CDR3 is made up of 11 amino acids. The CDR3 region is CASRDRVGYTF. The CDR3 DNA reads as TGTGCCAGCCGGGACAGGGTTGGCTACACCTTC.

The chain carries TRBV6-2 or TRBV6-3 and TRBJ1-5, with TRBD1 identical over 8 bases. V dropped 6 bases and J dropped 2; count of bases not matched to a gene: 6. This CDR3 has 15 amino acids. Germline CDR1 reads MNHEY; CDR2 reads SVGEGT. In DNA, the CDR3 is TGTGCCAGCAGCCTCGTGGGACAGGGCAATCAGCCCCAGCATTTT. Its protein is CASSLVGQGNQPQHF.

This chain connects TRBV2 to TRBJ2-3, with D tentatively TRBD2 (5 bases). Trimming left V 6 bases short and J 1 base short, with 5 bases between. The CDR3 has 12 residues. Germline V CDR1 and CDR2: SNHLY, FYNNEI. The CDR3 DNA is TGTGCCAGCAGGGAGGGCACAGATACGCAGTATTTT. Its protein is CASREGTDTQYF. Full variable domain (remainder filled in from reference TRBV2 and TRBJ2-3): EPEVTQTPSHQVTQMGQEVILRCVPISNHLYFYWYRQILGQKVEFLVSFYNNEISEKSEIFDDQFSVERPDGSNFTLKIRSTKLEDSAMYFCASREGTDTQYFGPGTRLTVL.

This chain uses TRBV20-1 with TRBJ2-3, with a weak D call TRBD1 (5 bases). Germline loops: CDR1 DFQATT, CDR2 SNEGSKA (reference sequence). V was pared by 2 bases and J by 7 bases, with 10 bases between. The CDR3 has 12 amino acids. The CDR3 is CSARRQGNTQYF. The CDR3 nucleotides read TGCAGTGCTAGACGTCAGGGAAATACGCAGTATTTT.

This sequence joins TRBV19 and TRBJ1-3, with D perhaps TRBD1 (6 bases). The CDR3 covers 14 residues. Germline V gene sequence: CDR1 LNHDA, CDR2 SQIVND (reference sequence). V was trimmed by 8 bases and J by 4 bases, leaving 15 bases between them. The chain's CDR3 is CASGGGLPGNTIYF. In DNA, the CDR3 is TGTGCCAGTGGCGGGGGCCTGCCCGGAAACACCATATATTTT.

V and J are TRBV6-2 or TRBV6-3 and TRBJ2-2; D unresolved. Trimming stripped 1 base from V and 0 bases from J, with 6 bases between. The CDR3 loop spans 15 amino acids. Germline V CDR1 and CDR2: MNHEY, SVGEGT. CDR3 sequence reads: CASSYFPSNTGELFF. The CDR3 DNA reads TGTGCCAGCAGTTACTTTCCCTCGAACACCGGGGAGCTGTTTTTT.

The chain combines TRBV28 with TRBJ1-2, with 7 bases matching TRBD1. The trim removed 6 bases at V and 4 bases at J, leaving 5 bases unmatched. The length of the CDR3 is 13 residues. Germline V gene lookup returns CDR1 MDHEN and CDR2 SYDVKM. The CDR3 here is CASRTGQTYGYTF. As DNA, the CDR3 is TGTGCCAGCAGGACGGGACAGACCTATGGCTACACCTTC.

The gene calls are TRBV25-1 and TRBJ1-2; TRBD1 agrees at 8 bases. Germline CDR1 and CDR2: MGHDK and SYGVNS. The CDR3 has 15 amino acids. V shed 8 bases and J 2 bases; nucleotides not matched to a gene: 10. The CDR3 DNA follows: TGTGCCAGCCTACCATCGAACAGGGGGAACTATGGCTACACCTTC. Residues: CASLPSNRGNYGYTF.

This clonotype showed up just once. The genes are TRBV7-8 and TRBJ2-7; 12 bases are shared with TRBD2. Trimming took 5 bases from V and 3 from J; bases not matched to a gene: 8. CDR1 is SGHVS, CDR2 FQNEAQ, per germline. The CDR3 length is 16 residues. CDR3 in DNA: TGTGCCAGCAGCCGTCGACTAGCGGGAGTGAACTACGAGCAGTACTTC. Translated: CASSRRLAGVNYEQYF.

This clonotype was counted a few times. The CDR3 coding sequence is TGCAGTGCTAGACACAGGGGGCCCCAGCATTTT. Translation gives CSARHRGPQHF. The chain has TRBV20-1 and TRBJ1-5, with 7 bases matching TRBD1. V lost 2 bases and J lost 9; bases outside the gene matches: 1. This CDR3 spans 11 amino acids. From germline, CDR1 is DFQATT and CDR2 SNEGSKA (reference sequence).

As DNA, the CDR3 is TGCGCCAGCAGCCAAGATGGGGGTACCGGAAACACCATATATTTT. This translates into CASSQDGGTGNTIYF. The chain couples TRBV4-3 to TRBJ1-3, with D tentatively TRBD1 (5 bases). V gave up 0 bases and J gave up 4 bases, with 10 bases separating them. The germline V gene has CDR1 LGHNA and CDR2 YSLEER. CDR3 size: 15 residues.

This clonotype has only a few counts. The gene calls are TRBV27 and TRBJ1-1, with D uncertain. Germline CDR1 MNHEY, CDR2 SMNVEV (reference sequence). The V end was cut by 5 bases, the J end by 4 bases, with 20 bases between. The CDR3 is made up of 16 amino acids. The CDR3 reads CASSPRPQLLSTEAFF. Here the CDR3 DNA reads TGTGCCAGCAGTCCCCGTCCCCAGCTGCTGAGCACTGAAGCTTTCTTT.

The rearrangement uses TRBV21-1 and TRBJ1-2. TRBV21-1 is listed as a pseudogene. The CDR3 loop spans 15 amino acids. This CDR3 reads CASSKVEGCMYGYTF. CDR3 DNA sequence: TGTGCCAGCAGCAAAGTAGAGGGCTGCATGTATGGCTACACCTTC.

This clonotype has a single count. V and J are TRBV6-1 and TRBJ1-4; no firm D call. In germline, CDR1 is MNHNS, CDR2 SASEGT. CDR3 length: 17 amino acids. The V end was cut by 8 bases, the J end by 0 bases, with 19 bases between. CDR3: CASREPTPPATNEKLFF. CDR3 DNA sequence: TGTGCCAGCCGGGAACCTACCCCTCCCGCAACTAATGAAAAACTGTTTTTT.

The chain joins TRBV20-1 to TRBJ1-2, with 8 bases aligning to TRBD1. The J segment lost 8 bases and the V segment lost 0 bases, leaving 11 bases of the junction unmatched. From germline, CDR1 is DFQATT and CDR2 SNEGSKA (reference sequence). This CDR3 contains 15 residues. The CDR3 region is CSARDSIRGRRGYTF. The CDR3 DNA follows: TGCAGTGCTAGAGATAGCATCAGGGGGCGACGGGGCTACACCTTC.

This clonotype was recorded a few times. The chain links TRBV6-2 or TRBV6-3 to TRBJ2-1; maybe TRBD2 (5 bases). Trimming shortened V by 4 bases and J by 9 bases, and 10 bases separated the two germline ends. Looked up from germline, CDR1 is MNHEY and CDR2 is SVGEGT. This CDR3 is 12 amino acids long. Here the CDR3 DNA reads TGTGCCAGCAGTTTCCCTAGCAGTGAGCAGTTCTTC. Encoded protein: CASSFPSSEQFF.

The chain employs TRBV28 and TRBJ1-5, with TRBD1 as a possible D gene (5 bases). CDR3 length: 14 residues. Trimming left V 4 bases short and J 7 bases short, with 14 bases between. Germline lookup yields CDR1 MDHEN and CDR2 SYDVKM. The DNA for the CDR3 is TGTGCCAGCAGTTATCAGGGAGTGCGACAGCCCCAGCATTTT. Encoded protein: CASSYQGVRQPQHF.

This chain joins TRBV7-3 and TRBJ2-5; no clear D gene. CDR1 and CDR2 from the germline V gene are SGHTA and FQGTGA. V gave up 1 base and J gave up 2 bases, with 11 bases separating them. CDR3 size: 15 residues. CDR3 amino acids: CASSLIPGRQETQYF. DNA of the CDR3: TGTGCCAGCAGCTTAATCCCTGGCCGGCAAGAGACCCAGTACTTC.